These 7 T cell receptor beta chains were sequenced from one sample in a study of cytomegalovirus exposure and HLA in healthy donors. Primers: 60 Vbeta forward and 13 Jbeta reverse. Method: immunoSEQ multiplex PCR; TCRdb's copy keeps in-frame clones and lacks some. The sample holds about 160,000 clones; about 80% are singletons and the top ten take around 2%. Material for sequencing was PBMCs. Receptor source: a man aged 45-60 years in good health and CMV-seropositive.

The J gene is TRBJ2-3, the V gene TRBV6-1; the match to TRBD2 covers 10 bases. V lost 2 bases and J lost 4; bases outside the gene matches: 3. In germline, CDR1 is MNHNS, CDR2 SASEGT. This CDR3 spans 15 amino acids. CDR3 sequence: CASSEKAGGPDTQYF. In DNA, the CDR3 is TGTGCCAGCAGTGAAAAAGCGGGGGGGCCAGATACGCAGTATTTT.

This clone was counted a few times. The chain couples TRBV6-4 to TRBJ2-2; weak D call: TRBD2 (6 bases). The germline V gene encodes CDR1 MRHNA and CDR2 SNTAGT. CDR3 length: 14 amino acids. Trimming left V 0 bases short and J 4 bases short, with 6 bases between. The CDR3 sequence: CASSDSGGTGELFF. The CDR3 DNA is TGTGCCAGCAGTGACTCGGGGGGCACCGGGGAGCTGTTTTTT.

The V call is TRBV5-1, the J call TRBJ2-5; D is possibly TRBD2 (6 bases). Trimming cost V 0 bases and J 4 bases, with 13 bases left between them. This CDR3 region has 15 residues. Germline lookup yields CDR1 SGHRS and CDR2 YFSETQ. The CDR3 nucleotides are TGCGCCAGCAGCTTGGAAGGGCGGGGAGGAGAGACCCAGTACTTC. Its protein product is CASSLEGRGGETQYF.

The sample holds a few counts of this clone. This rearrangement joins TRBV5-1 to TRBJ2-1, with TRBD1 matching over 10 bases. J lost 1 base, V lost 5 bases, and 15 bases had no gene match. From germline, CDR1 is SGHRS and CDR2 YFSETQ. The CDR3 has 19 amino acids. CDR3 sequence reads: CASRSTGGHHGASYNEQFF. The CDR3 DNA is TGCGCCAGCAGATCGACAGGGGGCCATCATGGGGCATCCTACAATGAGCAGTTCTTC.

This clone appeared a few times. The V and J genes are TRBV30 and TRBJ2-7; tentatively, D is TRBD1 (6 bases). The CDR3 totals 12 residues. Trimming pared 5 bases from V and 3 bases from J, leaving 11 bases between. Germline V gene data show CDR1 as GTSNPN and CDR2 as SVGIG (reference sequence). The CDR3 bases are TGTGCCTGGGGAAGGGGGAACTACGAGCAGTACTTC. This encodes CAWGRGNYEQYF.

The chain carries TRBV4-3 and TRBJ2-2; D not certain. Germline assignment: CDR1 LGHNA and CDR2 YSLEER. This CDR3 is built from 13 residues. The germline V and J ends were trimmed by 0 bases and 8 bases, with 7 bases remaining between them. The CDR3 spells CASSQEGRGELFF. The CDR3 DNA follows: TGCGCCAGCAGCCAAGAAGGCAGGGGGGAGCTGTTTTTT.

The chain combines TRBV11-2 with TRBJ1-1; weak D call: TRBD1 (5 bases). The CDR3 has 14 amino acids. Germline V gene data show CDR1 as SGHAT and CDR2 as FQNNGV. V lost 0 bases and J lost 6, with 11 bases in between. CDR3 DNA sequence: TGTGCCAGCAGCTTAGAGCGGGGGTGGGCTGAAGCTTTCTTT. Its translation is CASSLERGWAEAFF.